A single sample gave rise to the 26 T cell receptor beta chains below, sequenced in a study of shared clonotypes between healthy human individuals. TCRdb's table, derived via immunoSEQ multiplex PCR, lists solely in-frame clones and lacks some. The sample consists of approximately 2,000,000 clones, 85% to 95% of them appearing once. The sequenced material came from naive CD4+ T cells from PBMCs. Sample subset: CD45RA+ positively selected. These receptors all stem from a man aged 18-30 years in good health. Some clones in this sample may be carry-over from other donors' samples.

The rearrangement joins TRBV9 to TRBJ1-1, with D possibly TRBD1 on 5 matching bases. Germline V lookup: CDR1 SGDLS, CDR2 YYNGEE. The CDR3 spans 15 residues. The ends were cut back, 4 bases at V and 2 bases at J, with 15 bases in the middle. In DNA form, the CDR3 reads TGTGCCAGCAGCTTAAGAGGGAGGGGTAACACTGAAGCTTTCTTT. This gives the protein CASSLRGRGNTEAFF. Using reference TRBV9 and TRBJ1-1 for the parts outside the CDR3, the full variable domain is DSGVTQTPKHLITATGQRVTLRCSPRSGDLSVYWYQQSLDQGLQFLIQYYNGEERAKGNILERFSAQQFPDLHSELNLSSLELGDSALYFCASSLRGRGNTEAFFGQGTRLTVV.

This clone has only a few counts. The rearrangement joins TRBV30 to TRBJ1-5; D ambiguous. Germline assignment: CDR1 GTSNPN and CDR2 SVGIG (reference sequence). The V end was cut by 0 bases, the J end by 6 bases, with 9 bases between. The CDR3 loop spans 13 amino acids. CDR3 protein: CAWSVTLGQPQHF. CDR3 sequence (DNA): TGTGCCTGGAGTGTTACTTTGGGTCAGCCCCAGCATTTT.

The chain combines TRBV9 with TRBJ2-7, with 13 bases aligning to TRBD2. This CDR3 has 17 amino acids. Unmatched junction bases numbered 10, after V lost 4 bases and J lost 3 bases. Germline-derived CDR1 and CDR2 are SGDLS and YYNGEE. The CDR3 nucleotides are TGTGCCAGCAGCCCCAGTCCAGGGACTAGCGGGATCTACGAGCAGTACTTC. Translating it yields CASSPSPGTSGIYEQYF.

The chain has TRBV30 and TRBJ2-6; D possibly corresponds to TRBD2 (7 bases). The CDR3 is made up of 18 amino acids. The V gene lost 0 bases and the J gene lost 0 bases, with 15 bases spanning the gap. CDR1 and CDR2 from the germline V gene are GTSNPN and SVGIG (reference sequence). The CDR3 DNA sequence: TGTGCCTGGAGTGTACAGGGAGGGAGGTTCTCTGGGGCCAACGTCCTGACTTTC. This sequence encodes CAWSVQGGRFSGANVLTF.

CDR3 amino acids: CASSLGGGNEQFF. For the CDR3, the DNA is TGTGCCAGCAGCTTAGGAGGGGGCAATGAGCAGTTCTTC. The V and J genes are TRBV11-3 and TRBJ2-1; the D gene is possibly TRBD1 (6 bases). CDR1 and CDR2 (germline): SGHNT, YENEEA. Trimming stripped 1 base from V and 6 bases from J, with 7 bases between. The CDR3 has 13 amino acids.

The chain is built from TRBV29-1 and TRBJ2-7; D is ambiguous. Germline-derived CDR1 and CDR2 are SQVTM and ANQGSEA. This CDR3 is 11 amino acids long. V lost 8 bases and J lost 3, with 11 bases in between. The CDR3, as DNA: TGCAGCACCGACGGCCGCTACGAGCAGTACTTC. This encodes CSTDGRYEQYF.

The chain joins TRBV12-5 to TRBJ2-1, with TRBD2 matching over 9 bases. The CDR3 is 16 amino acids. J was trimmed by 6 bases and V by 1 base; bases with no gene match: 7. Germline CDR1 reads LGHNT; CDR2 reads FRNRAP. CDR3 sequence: CASGLASTREGNEQFF. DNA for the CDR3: TGTGCTAGTGGTTTGGCCTCGACGCGGGAGGGCAATGAGCAGTTCTTC.

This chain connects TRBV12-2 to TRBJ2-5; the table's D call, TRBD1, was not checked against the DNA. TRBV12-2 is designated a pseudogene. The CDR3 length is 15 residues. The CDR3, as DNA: TGTGCAAGTCGCTTCCCGGACAGGGGGCAAGAGACCCAGTACTTC. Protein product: CASRFPDRGQETQYF.

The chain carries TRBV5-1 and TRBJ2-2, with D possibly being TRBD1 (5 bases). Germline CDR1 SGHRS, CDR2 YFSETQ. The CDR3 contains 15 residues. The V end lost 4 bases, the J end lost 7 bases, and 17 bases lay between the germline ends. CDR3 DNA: TGCGCCAGCAGCCTGCTGGGGCGCAGGGACGGGGAGCTGTTTTTT. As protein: CASSLLGRRDGELFF.

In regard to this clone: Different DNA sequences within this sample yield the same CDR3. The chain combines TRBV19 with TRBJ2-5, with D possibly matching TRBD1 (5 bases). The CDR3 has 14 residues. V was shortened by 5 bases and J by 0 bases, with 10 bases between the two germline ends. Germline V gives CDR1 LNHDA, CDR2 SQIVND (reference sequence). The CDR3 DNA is TGTGCCAGTAGTCCAGACAGCTACCAAGAGACCCAGTACTTC. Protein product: CASSPDSYQETQYF.

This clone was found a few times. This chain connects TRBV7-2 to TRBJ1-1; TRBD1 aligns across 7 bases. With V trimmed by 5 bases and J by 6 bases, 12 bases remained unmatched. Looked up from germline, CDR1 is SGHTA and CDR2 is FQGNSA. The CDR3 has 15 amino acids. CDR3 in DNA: TGTGCCAGCAGCCCCCGCGGGACAGCATTCGCTGAAGCTTTCTTT. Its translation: CASSPRGTAFAEAFF. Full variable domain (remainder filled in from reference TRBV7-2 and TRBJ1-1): GAGVSQSPSNKVTEKGKDVELRCDPISGHTALYWYRQSLGQGLEFLIYFQGNSAPDKSGLPSDRFSAERTGGSVSTLTIQRTQQEDSAVYLCASSPRGTAFAEAFFGQGTRLTVV.

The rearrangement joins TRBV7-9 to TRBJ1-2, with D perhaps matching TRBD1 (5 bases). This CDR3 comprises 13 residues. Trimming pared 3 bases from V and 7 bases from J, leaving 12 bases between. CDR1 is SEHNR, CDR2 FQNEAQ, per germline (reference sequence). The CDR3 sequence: CASSFSRDGGYTF. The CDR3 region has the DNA TGTGCCAGCAGCTTCTCCCGGGACGGTGGCTACACCTTC.

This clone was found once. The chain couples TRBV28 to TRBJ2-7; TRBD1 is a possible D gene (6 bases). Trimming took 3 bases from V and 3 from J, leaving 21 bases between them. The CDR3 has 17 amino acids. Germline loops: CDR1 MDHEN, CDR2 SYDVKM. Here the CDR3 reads CASSFADRTQRGYEQYF. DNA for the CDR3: TGTGCCAGCAGTTTCGCCGACAGGACACAACGGGGCTACGAGCAGTACTTC.

The CDR3 DNA sequence: TGTGCCAGCAGCAATAGCGGGAGGGACGACTCCTACAATGAGCAGTTCTTC. Translating it yields CASSNSGRDDSYNEQFF. This sequence joins TRBV5-6 and TRBJ2-1, with TRBD2 identical over 11 bases. V was clipped by 4 bases and J by 0 bases; unmatched bases: 6. From germline, CDR1 is SGHDT and CDR2 YYEEEE. CDR3 length equals 17 residues.

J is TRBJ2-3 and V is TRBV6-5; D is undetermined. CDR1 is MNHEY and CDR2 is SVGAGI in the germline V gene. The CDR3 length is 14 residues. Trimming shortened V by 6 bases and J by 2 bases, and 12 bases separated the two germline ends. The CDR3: CASRSKPYTDTQYF. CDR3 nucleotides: TGTGCCAGCAGGTCTAAACCTTACACAGATACGCAGTATTTT.

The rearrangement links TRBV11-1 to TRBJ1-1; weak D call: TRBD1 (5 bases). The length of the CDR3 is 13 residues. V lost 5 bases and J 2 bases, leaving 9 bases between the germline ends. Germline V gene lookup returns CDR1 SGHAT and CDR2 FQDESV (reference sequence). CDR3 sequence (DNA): TGTGCCAGCAGCCAAGACAGAAACACTGAAGCTTTCTTT. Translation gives CASSQDRNTEAFF. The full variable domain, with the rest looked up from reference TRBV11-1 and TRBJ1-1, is EAEVAQSPRYKITEKSQAVAFWCDPISGHATLYWYRQILGQGPELLVQFQDESVVDDSQLPKDRFSAERLKGVDSTLKIQPAELGDSAMYLCASSQDRNTEAFFGQGTRLTVV.

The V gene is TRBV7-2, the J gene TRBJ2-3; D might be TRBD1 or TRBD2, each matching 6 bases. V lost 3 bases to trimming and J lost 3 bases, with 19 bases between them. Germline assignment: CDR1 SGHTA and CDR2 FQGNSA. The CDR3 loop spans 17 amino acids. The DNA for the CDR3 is TGTGCCAGCAGCTTCCGGATAGGGGGGAGTCCGACAGATACGCAGTATTTT. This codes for CASSFRIGGSPTDTQYF.

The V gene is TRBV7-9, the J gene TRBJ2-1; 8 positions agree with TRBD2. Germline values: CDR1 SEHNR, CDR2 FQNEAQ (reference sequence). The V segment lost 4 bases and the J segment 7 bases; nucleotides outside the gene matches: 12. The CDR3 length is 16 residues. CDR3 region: CASSSEAAGGGNEQFF. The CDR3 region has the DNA TGTGCCAGCAGCTCAGAGGCGGCGGGAGGTGGGAATGAGCAGTTCTTC.

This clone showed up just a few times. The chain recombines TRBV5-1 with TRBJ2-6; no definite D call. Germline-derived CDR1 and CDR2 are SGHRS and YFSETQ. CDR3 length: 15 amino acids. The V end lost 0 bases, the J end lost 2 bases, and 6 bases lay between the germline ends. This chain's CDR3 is CASSLGSPGANVLTF. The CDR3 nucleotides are TGCGCCAGCAGCTTGGGTAGCCCTGGGGCCAACGTCCTGACTTTC.

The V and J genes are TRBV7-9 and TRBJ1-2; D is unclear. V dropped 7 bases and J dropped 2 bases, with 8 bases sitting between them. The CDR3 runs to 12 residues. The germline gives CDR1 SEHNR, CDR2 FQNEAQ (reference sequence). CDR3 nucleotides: TGTGCCAGCACCGACTTAAACTATGGCTACACCTTC. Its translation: CASTDLNYGYTF.

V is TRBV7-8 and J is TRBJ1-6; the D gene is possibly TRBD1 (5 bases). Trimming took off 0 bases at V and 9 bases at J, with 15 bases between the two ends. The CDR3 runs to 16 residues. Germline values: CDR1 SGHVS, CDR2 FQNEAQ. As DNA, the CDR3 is TGTGCCAGCAGCTTAGCGTACCTCGGGACTCTTTCACCCCTCCACTTT. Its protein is CASSLAYLGTLSPLHF.

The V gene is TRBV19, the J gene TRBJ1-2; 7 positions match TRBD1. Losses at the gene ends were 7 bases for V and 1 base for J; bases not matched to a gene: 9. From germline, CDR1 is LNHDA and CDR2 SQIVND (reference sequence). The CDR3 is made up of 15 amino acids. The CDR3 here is CASKMGDSINYGYTF. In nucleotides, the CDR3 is TGTGCCAGTAAGATGGGGGACAGCATTAACTATGGCTACACCTTC.

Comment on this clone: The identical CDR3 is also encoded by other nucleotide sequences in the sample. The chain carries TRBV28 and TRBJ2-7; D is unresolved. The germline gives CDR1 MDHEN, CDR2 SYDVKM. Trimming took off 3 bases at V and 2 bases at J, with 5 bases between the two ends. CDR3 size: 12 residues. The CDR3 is CASSFLPYEQYF. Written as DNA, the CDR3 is TGTGCCAGCAGTTTCCTACCCTACGAGCAGTACTTC.

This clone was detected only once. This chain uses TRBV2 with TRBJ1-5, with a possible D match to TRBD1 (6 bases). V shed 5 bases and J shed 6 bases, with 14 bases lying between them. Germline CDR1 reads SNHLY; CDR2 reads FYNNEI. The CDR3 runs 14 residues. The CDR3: CASSSQGGTQPQHF. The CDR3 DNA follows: TGTGCCAGCAGTTCACAGGGAGGAACTCAGCCCCAGCATTTT.

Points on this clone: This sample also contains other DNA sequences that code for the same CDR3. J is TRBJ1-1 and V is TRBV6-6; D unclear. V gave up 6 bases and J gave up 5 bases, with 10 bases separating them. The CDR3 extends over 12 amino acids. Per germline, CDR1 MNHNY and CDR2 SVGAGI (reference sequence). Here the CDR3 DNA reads TGTGCCAGCAGCCCCGGGAGAACTGAAGCTTTCTTT. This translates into CASSPGRTEAFF.

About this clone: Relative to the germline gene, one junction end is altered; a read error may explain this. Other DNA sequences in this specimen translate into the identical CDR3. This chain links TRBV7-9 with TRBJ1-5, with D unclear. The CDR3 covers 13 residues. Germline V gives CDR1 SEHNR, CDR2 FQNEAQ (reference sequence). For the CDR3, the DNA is TGTGCCAGCAGCTTAGATGGCAACCAGCCCCAGCATTTT. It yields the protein CASSLDGNQPQHF.